This TCR beta chain came from a study of OX40 agonist ivuxolimab in advanced cancers. Study-level background: Every patient in dose escalation had hepatocellular carcinoma, melanoma, renal cell or head and neck cancer. There were three patients with partial responses, one having hepatocellular carcinoma and two cutaneous melanoma.

Study-level points and caveats: Expansion of clones was among the lowest in partial responders at 0.1-3.0 mg/kg.

The repertoire was sequenced with immunoSEQ multiplex PCR; TCRdb's copy has only in-frame clones and lacks some. The sample lists roughly 70,000 clones; roughly four fifths were seen once. As regards this clone: The antigen is not known.

Sampling times: baseline, cycle 4 day 1, cycle 7 day 1. CDR1 and CDR2 from the germline V gene are LNHDA and SQIVND (reference sequence). This CDR3 has 12 residues. The V end was cut by 7 bases, the J end by 2 bases, with 8 bases between. This receptor was taken from an adult with an advanced solid tumor such as melanoma, head and neck, liver or kidney cancer. The sequences come from CD4+ or CD8+ T cells sorted from blood, collected in a trial of the OX40 agonist ivuxolimab. The chain employs TRBV19 and TRBJ1-2; the D gene is possibly TRBD1 (6 bases). CDR3 loop: CASNGQNYGYTF. CDR3 nucleotide sequence: TGTGCCAGTAATGGACAGAACTATGGCTACACCTTC.